This T cell receptor beta chain is from a study of shared clonotypes between healthy human individuals. Study-wide background: The study used three CD4 naive, three CD4 memory, two CD8 naive and one CD8 memory plate per donor.

Those who donated, Caucasian adults without exception, all lived in Nashville, Tennessee. The study separated CD4+ cells into CD45RA+ naive and CD45RA-negative memory subsets. This CDR3 has 15 amino acids. V trimming: 5 bases; J trimming: 4 bases; junction bases outside the gene matches: 7. From germline, CDR1 is SGHAT and CDR2 FQNNGV. Measured with immunoSEQ multiplex PCR; TCRdb has only the in-frame clones, and not every one. The table records 2.5 million or so clones, over 85% of them present only once. The J gene is TRBJ2-2, the V gene TRBV11-2, with 7 bases aligning to TRBD1. This clonotype was obtained from a man aged 18 to 30 in good health. Sequenced sample: naive CD4+ T cells sorted from blood. The subset is: CD45RA+ positively selected. For the CDR3, the DNA is TGTGCCAGCAGCCCCAGGGGGTGGGGCACCGGGGAGCTGTTTTTT. This encodes CASSPRGWGTGELFF.